The 12 T cell receptor beta chains below all came from one sample that was sequenced in a study of T cell responses to AZD1222 COVID-19 vaccine. The data were produced by immunoSEQ multiplex PCR, yet TCRdb's version contains in-frame clones alone and is incomplete. This sample yields 100,000 or so clones, of which around nine tenths are seen a single time; approximately 15% belongs to the top ten. The sample here was peripheral blood, taken on day 0 of AZD1222 vaccination. Source of these receptors: an adult in good health.

The rearrangement uses TRBV5-4 and TRBJ2-5; 7 bases match TRBD2. The CDR3 extends over 14 amino acids. Germline-derived CDR1 and CDR2 are SGHNT and YYREEE (reference sequence). V lost 5 bases to trimming and J lost 5 bases; unmatched junction nucleotides: 9. As DNA, the CDR3 is TGTGCCAGCAGGCTAGCGGAGGCGTGGGAGACCCAGTACTTC. As protein: CASRLAEAWETQYF.

CDR3 in amino acids: CASSLGRTVNTEAFF. CDR3 DNA sequence: TGTGCCAGCAGCTTAGGCCGCACTGTGAACACTGAAGCTTTCTTT. The chain has TRBV11-3 and TRBJ1-1; D is uncertain. Germline assignment: CDR1 SGHNT and CDR2 YENEEA. The V end was cut by 1 base, the J end by 0 bases, with 9 bases between. This CDR3 is 15 amino acids long.

The genes are TRBV5-1 and TRBJ1-2, with 9 bases fitting TRBD1. This CDR3 comprises 13 residues. Trimming removed 4 bases from V and 10 bases from J; junction bases left unmatched: 8. The germline V gene encodes CDR1 SGHRS and CDR2 YFSETQ. This CDR3 reads CASSTRDRDVYTF. The CDR3, as DNA: TGCGCCAGCAGCACCCGGGACAGGGACGTCTACACCTTC.

V and J are TRBV7-9 and TRBJ1-3, with D unresolved. CDR1 is SEHNR and CDR2 is FQNEAQ in the germline V gene (reference sequence). The CDR3 is made up of 16 amino acids. V dropped 5 bases and J dropped 1 base, with 15 bases sitting between them. The CDR3 region is CASSPPRAASGNTIYF. CDR3 sequence (DNA): TGTGCCAGCAGCCCACCCCGGGCAGCATCTGGAAACACCATATATTTT.

V and J are TRBV3-1 (or the pseudogene TRBV3-2) and TRBJ2-4; D is perhaps TRBD1 or TRBD2 (5 bases each). The CDR3 is 15 residues long. CDR1 and CDR2 (germline): LGHDT, YNNKEL (reference sequence). The V gene lost 2 bases and the J gene lost 5 bases, with 13 bases spanning the gap. For the CDR3, the DNA is TGTGCCAGCAGCCAAAGAAGTGGGGGAGAAAACATTCAGTACTTC. Protein: CASSQRSGGENIQYF.

As DNA, the CDR3 is TGTGCCAGCAGTGAGACTTTAACCCAGCCCCAGCATTTT. Translated, it gives CASSETLTQPQHF. The chain is built from TRBV2 and TRBJ1-5; D is uncertain. This CDR3 is built from 13 residues. CDR1 is SNHLY and CDR2 is FYNNEI in the germline V gene. Deletions cut 3 bases from V and 7 bases from J, with 10 bases between.

The V gene is TRBV7-6, the J gene TRBJ2-6; D is unresolved. Germline V lookup: CDR1 SGHVS, CDR2 FNYEAQ. The length of the CDR3 is 18 residues. Trimming cost V 5 bases and J 0 bases, with 17 bases left between them. CDR3 DNA sequence: TGTGCCAGCAGCCCTCGGTACAGAGATTTCTCTGGGGCCAACGTCCTGACTTTC. It codes for CASSPRYRDFSGANVLTF.

This chain's CDR3 is CASSSDTINTGELFF. CDR3 in DNA: TGTGCCAGCAGTTCGGACACCATTAACACCGGGGAGCTGTTTTTT. V usage is TRBV27 and J usage is TRBJ2-2, with TRBD1 as a possible D gene (5 bases). Trimming cost V 4 bases and J 2 bases, with 11 bases left between them. The germline CDR1 and CDR2 sequences are MNHEY and SMNVEV (reference sequence). This CDR3 is built from 15 residues.

The CDR3 reads CASSVGPRLGTDTQYF. Here the CDR3 DNA reads TGTGCCAGCAGCGTAGGCCCAAGACTAGGGACAGATACGCAGTATTTT. V is TRBV9 and J is TRBJ2-3; weak D call: TRBD2 (6 bases). Per the germline V gene, CDR1 is SGDLS and CDR2 is YYNGEE. Trimming left V 0 bases short and J 3 bases short, with 14 bases between. CDR3 length equals 16 residues.

The chain couples TRBV25-1 to TRBJ1-1; tentatively, D is TRBD1 (6 bases). The V gene lost 5 bases and the J gene lost 10 bases, with 17 bases spanning the gap. The CDR3 is made up of 13 amino acids. From germline, CDR1 is MGHDK and CDR2 SYGVNS. The CDR3 region has the DNA TGTGCCAGCAGTTTAGGTTCGGGGGGCGGAGCTTTCTTT. This sequence encodes CASSLGSGGGAFF.

V is TRBV28 and J is TRBJ1-5; D might be TRBD1 (5 bases). There are 14 residues in the CDR3. CDR1 and CDR2 from the germline V gene are MDHEN and SYDVKM. V lost 5 bases and J lost 6, with 14 bases in between. In DNA, the CDR3 is TGTGCCAGCAGTCCCTCATCGGGGGGTCAGCCCCAGCATTTT. Protein sequence: CASSPSSGGQPQHF.

This clone was seen once. The rearrangement joins TRBV7-9 to TRBJ1-4; 10 nucleotides align to TRBD1. The V segment lost 6 bases and the J segment 4 bases; nucleotides outside the gene matches: 5. CDR3 size: 15 residues. CDR1 is SEHNR and CDR2 is FQNEAQ in the germline V gene (reference sequence). This CDR3 is CASSATGGLNEKLFF. DNA for the CDR3: TGTGCCAGCAGTGCGACAGGGGGCCTTAATGAAAAACTGTTTTTT.